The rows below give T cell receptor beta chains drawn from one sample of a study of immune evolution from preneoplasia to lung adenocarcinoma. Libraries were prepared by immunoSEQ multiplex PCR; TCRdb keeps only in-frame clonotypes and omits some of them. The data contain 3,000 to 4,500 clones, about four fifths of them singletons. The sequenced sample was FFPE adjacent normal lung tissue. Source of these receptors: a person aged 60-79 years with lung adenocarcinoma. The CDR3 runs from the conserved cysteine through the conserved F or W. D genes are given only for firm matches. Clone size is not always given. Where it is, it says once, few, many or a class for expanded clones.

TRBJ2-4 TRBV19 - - TGTGCCAGTAGTGCGCAAGGGGGAGACATTCAGTACTTC CASSAQGGDIQYF
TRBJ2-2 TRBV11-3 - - TGTGCCAGCAGTTACAGGGTCACCGGGGAGCTGTTTTTT CASSYRVTGELFF
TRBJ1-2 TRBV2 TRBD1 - TGTGCCCCATCCCGCAGGGGGTCTGACTATGGCTACACCTTC CAPSRRGSDYGYTF
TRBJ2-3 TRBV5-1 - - TGCGCCAGCAGCTTGAGCGCTAGCACAGATACGCAGTATTTT CASSLSASTDTQYF
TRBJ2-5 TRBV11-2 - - TGTGCCAGCAGCCGCGGGATACAAGAGACCCAGTACTTC CASSRGIQETQYF
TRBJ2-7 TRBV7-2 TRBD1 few TGTGCCAGCAGCGGAGACAGGGATTATGAGCAGTACTTC CASSGDRDYEQYF
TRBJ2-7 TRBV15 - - TGTGCCACCAGCAGTGTCCCCACCTACGAGCAGTACTTC CATSSVPTYEQYF
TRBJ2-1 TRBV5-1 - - TGCGCCAGCAGAAGGTCGACACCAGTCAATGAGCAGTTCTTC CASRRSTPVNEQFF
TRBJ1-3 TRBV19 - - TGTGCCAGTAGTTCATACCTACAGGAAGGAAACACCATATATTTT CASSSYLQEGNTIYF
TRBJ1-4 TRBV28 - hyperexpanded TGTGCCAGCACCCCCGGTTCCCGTAATGAAAAACTGTTTTTT CASTPGSRNEKLFF
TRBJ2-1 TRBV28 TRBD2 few TGTGCCAGCGAGGGGACTAGTCAGGCCCAGCAGTTCTTC CASEGTSQAQQFF
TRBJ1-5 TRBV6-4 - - TGTGCCAGCATCCAGCCCAATCAGCCCCAGCATTTT CASIQPNQPQHF
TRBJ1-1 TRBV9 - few TGTGCCAGCAGCGTAGAAAGGACGTCTGAAGCTTTCTTT CASSVERTSEAFF
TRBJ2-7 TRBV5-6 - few TGTGCCAGCAGCCCTGGGGGGCAGCTTACCTACGAGCAGTACTTC CASSPGGQLTYEQYF
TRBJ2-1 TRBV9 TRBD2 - TGTGCCAGCAGCGTAGGAGCGGGAGTGTACAATGAGCAGTTCTTC CASSVGAGVYNEQFF
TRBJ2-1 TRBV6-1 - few TGTGCCAGCAGTGAAATTAGAGCCTATGAGCAGTTCTTC CASSEIRAYEQFF
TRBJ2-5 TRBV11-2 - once TGTGCCAGCAGCTTCTCGGCTAGCTACCAAGAGACCCAATACTTC CASSFSASYQETQYF